This section outlines one T cell receptor beta chain sequence together with its context. The antigen it recognizes is unknown. Base qualities are not at hand, and no much larger clone is one base apart. This entry belongs to a study of cytomegalovirus exposure and HLA in healthy donors (dated by TCRdb to between 2016 and 2019). Regarding the study in general: In an earlier analysis of some 610 of the donors, 250 to 350 Gb of sequence data and 120 million or so unique TCR beta sequences from about 190 million T cells were reported. The number of typed donors differed by locus: 629-630 for A, B, C, DRB1 and DQB1; approximately 540 for DQA1; fewer than 610 for DPA1; and approximately 450 for DPB1. Donor age, sex, ethnicity and CMV serostatus were compiled alongside the repertoire data. On average, roughly 250,000 unique TCR beta nucleotide sequences were sequenced per donor among 398 genotyped donors of the cohort, with about 19% of those sequences being non-productive. Of the 300 to 450 genotyped donors, less than 85% were placed in the genetic ancestry cluster associated with self-reported Caucasian donors. Approximately 300 gigabases of sequencing data and around 90 million unique TCR sequences made up an early release that covered approximately 620 HLA-typed donors. Rather than using new phenotypic data, the later analysis identified candidate immune exposures from TCR beta sequences and from how often those sequences occurred across donors. An earlier analysis of 450 to 750 of the donors used high-throughput TCR beta sequencing to judge whether each TCR beta V gene segment behaved as functional or pseudogenic. In addition to the first cohort of 666 subjects, a separate validation cohort of 120 different subjects was used. To study patterns of TCR occurrence, a later analysis re-analyzed previously published TCR beta repertoires from several hundred donors and added high-resolution HLA genotyping. Every discovery cohort repertoire had been produced on one sequencing platform. The study aimed to test whether signatures of past pathogen exposure could be identified by cataloging public T cell receptors. The study used immunosequencing to profile the T cell repertoires of several hundred subjects and linked those repertoires to cytomegalovirus serostatus. In a later genetic analysis, genome-wide SNP genotypes for about 55% of the roughly 670 donors were used, and that subset was treated as a discovery cohort. About five DR-DQ haplotypes were treated as single units for association and clustering because of strong linkage in the cohort. HLA typing included class I and class II loci at four-digit resolution. To predict cytomegalovirus infection status, the study brought together high-throughput TCR immunosequencing, statistical association of individual TCRs with disease status, and machine learning.

The paper as a whole reports these results and caveats: The 87-base-pair reads could not distinguish some IMGT-functional V segments, including TRBV6-2 and TRBV6-3, so those segments were excluded. The classifier was reported to diagnose cytomegalovirus status with high specificity and sensitivity in both the original cohort and the validation cohort. HLA typing was unavailable for some donors at each locus, so association tests used only the typed subset. Most CMV-associated TCR beta chains appeared to be HLA-restricted in a later analysis, and the HLA associations seemed to be driven largely by CMV exposure. Strong co-occurrence of HLA alleles, especially DR and DQ, made assigning TCR associations to individual alleles difficult. According to a later analysis, TCR association rates differed among HLA loci, with DRB1 alleles showing the most associated TCRs and HLA-C alleles showing the fewest. Most TCR sequences were seen in very few donors, while some public TCRs were found in many individuals. In a later genetic analysis, fewer N-insertions in productive TCRs were reported among donors in an Asian-associated ancestry cluster than the approximately 710-donor mean. A later analysis associated about 16,000 TCR beta sequences with specific HLA alleles at a false discovery rate of 0.05. Only TCR beta chains were sequenced in this cohort, and the absence of alpha or paired-chain data limited detectable features. It was suggested by the authors that the approach could potentially be generalized to other disease states and immunological phenotypes. A later analysis found that HLA-associated TCR beta chains were more clonally expanded and had lower generation probabilities than equally common non-associated chains. Broadly in line with IMGT annotations, most TCR beta V segments showed up in productive rearrangements about 90% or about 30% of the time in an earlier analysis of under 700 of the donors. A few of the identified cytomegalovirus-associated TCR beta chains were confirmed in vitro to be specific for cytomegalovirus antigens. Immune exposure information for the cohort was limited to CMV serostatus. The presence/absence analyses assumed that sequencing depth was roughly uniform across donors, and that assumption may not be true. A cluster of highly shared sequence variants was judged likely to represent a technical artifact of the sequencing pipeline. The study listed 164 TCR beta chains as associated with cytomegalovirus. An association between a missense DCLRE1C variant and V-gene and J-gene trimming of TCR beta chains was found in a later genetic analysis and replicated in an independent cohort. According to a later analysis, parvovirus B19, influenza, CMV and Epstein-Barr virus appeared linked to several top co-occurrence clusters. The earlier analysis of around 600 of the donors excluded around 17 rarely observed V segments, including chromosome 9 orphons, because counts were too low. A further reported finding was that TCR beta sequences accurately predicted the HLA-A and HLA-B alleles for most subjects in the first cohort. Correlated functional status among segregating V segments might be attributable to linkage disequilibrium, but an unknown experimental factor could not be ruled out.

The cohort comprised more than 550 healthy bone marrow donors. At the time of sampling, every cohort member was nominally healthy, though immune exposures that went unrecorded were likely present. The donor was CMV seronegative and belonged to the group of 320 or so seronegative cohort members. Each donor provided a peripheral blood sample, and peripheral blood mononuclear cells were used for TCR beta sequencing. Genomic DNA extraction from the blood cell samples was performed with the Qiagen DNeasy Blood Extraction Kit. The CDR3 runs 15 residues from the cysteine to the phenylalanine. Just the 45-base CDR3 DNA is kept, in frame starting at base 1. The germline V gene supplies CDR1 SGHTA and CDR2 FQGNSA. V loses 5 bases, J loses 2 bases, and the germline ends lie 13 bases apart. Libraries were prepared through the immunoSEQ multiplex PCR assay. For the multiplex PCR, a mixture combining 60 forward primers for TCR Vbeta segments and 13 reverse primers for TCR Jbeta segments was used. A multiplex PCR assay on genomic DNA amplified the CDR3 region of rearranged TCR beta genes. Amplified TCR beta libraries were sequenced as 87-base-pair reads on the Illumina HiSeq System. The original methods were these. A later analysis counted about 80 million unique TCR beta chains across the 640 or so repertoires, and 9.5 million to 11 million of these chains were shared by at least two donors. To remove PCR and sequencing errors, raw reads were error-corrected and collapsed into unique sequences using a nearest-neighbor algorithm that merged closely related sequences. Alignment of CDR3 sequences to IMGT reference sequences was used to assign V, D and J gene segments. For a sequence to be retained, at least a six-nucleotide match to both a V gene segment and a J gene segment was required. A rearrangement counted as productive if the CDR3 had no stop codons and remained in frame with V and J, and every other rearrangement counted as non-productive. Following IMGT convention, CDR3 was defined as the stretch from the second conserved V-encoded cysteine to the conserved J-encoded phenylalanine. Sequences without an unambiguous match to a single V gene segment were excluded from the earlier analysis of about 640 of the donors. In an earlier analysis of several hundred of the donors, V segments were called functional above 56.7% productive rearrangements and were called segregating when the between-donor standard deviation exceeded 5%. A statistical classification framework was developed to diagnose cytomegalovirus status using the catalog of TCR beta chain sequences. In a later analysis, V and J genes were assigned by comparing TCR nucleotide sequences against IMGT/GENE-DB human TR gene sequences. Using the TCRdist pipeline, a later analysis assigned CDR3 sequences along with most-parsimonious VDJ recombination scenarios. In a later analysis, every TCR beta chain was defined by the combination of its CDR3 amino acid sequence and its V-gene family, and reads without a unique V-gene family were dropped. A later analysis removed 500 to 600 highly shared, low-generation-probability nucleotide sequences to deal with suspected cross-contamination and a sequencing artifact. In a later analysis, a clonal expansion index for each public chain was calculated from normalized within-repertoire ranks of inferred template counts. A later analysis computed generation probabilities with a VDJ recombination model fitted to out-of-frame rearrangements, and checked the results against IGoR. In a later analysis, hypergeometric tests were used to score TCR-TCR, TCR-HLA and TCR-CMV co-occurrence, with a repertoire-size bias correction applied to TCR pairs. In a later analysis, false discovery rates were estimated by permuting HLA or CMV assignments 20 times. In a later analysis, co-occurring TCRs were grouped using DBSCAN, and TCRdist sequence similarity was added for clustering within HLA-allele-positive subsets. Co-occurrence clustering excluded repertoires with fewer than 30,000 or more than 120,000 public chains, plus five with anomalous nucleotide sharing. TCRdb's version of the immuneACCESS table is confined to in-frame rearrangements and falls short of the full clone set. An unresolved V gene accounts for under half of the shortfall where checked; the remainder is of unknown origin. V and J calls and clone size come straight from that table; D and trimming were deduced from the DNA. This sample is represented by 150,000 to 200,000 clones; 81% of them were singletons. The biggest ten clones account for around 2% of the sample.

The sequence derives from a man younger than 35 in good health and CMV-seronegative. The sample comprised PBMCs. The sequence joins TRBV7-2 to TRBJ2-1, with TRBD2 tentatively as D gene (5 bases match). The CDR3 here reads CASSRTRLAYNEQFF. In nucleotides, the sequence is TGTGCCAGCAGCCGTACTAGGTTAGCCTACAATGAGCAGTTCTTC. The CDR3, completed at both ends by the reference TRBV7-2 and TRBJ2-1 genes, gives the full variable domain GAGVSQSPSNKVTEKGKDVELRCDPISGHTALYWYRQSLGQGLEFLIYFQGNSAPDKSGLPSDRFSAERTGGSVSTLTIQRTQQEDSAVYLCASSRTRLAYNEQFFGPGTRLTVL.